This TCR beta chain is drawn from a study of blood T cell repertoires in COVID-19. Using immunoSEQ multiplex PCR, the repertoire was profiled, and TCRdb retains in-frame clones only, with some absent. The sample consists of some 110,000 clones, around four fifths of them appearing once. The sequence was obtained from a man between 65 and 85 years old with acute or convalescent COVID-19. Sequencing was done on a sample of peripheral blood.

CDR3 amino acids: CASSPPARSNQPQHF. In DNA, the CDR3 is TGTGCCAGCAGCCCCCCCGCACGGAGCAATCAGCCCCAGCATTTT. The chain links TRBV7-2 to TRBJ1-5; D remains ambiguous. Germline lookup yields CDR1 SGHTA and CDR2 FQGNSA. The CDR3 length is 15 residues. Deletions cut 5 bases from V and 1 base from J, with 12 bases between.